This T cell receptor (beta chain) was sequenced for a study of blood T cell repertoires in COVID-19. On the study more broadly: There were acute and convalescent COVID-19 samples, and they came from the United States, Italy and Spain. The analysed material was cDNA or gDNA that came from T cells, B-cell-depleted T cells, or PBMCs.

Germline CDR1 reads GTSNPN; CDR2 reads SVGIG (reference sequence). The CDR3 is 13 amino acids. V was cut by 5 bases and J by 7 bases, with 12 bases left in between. In the original workflow: Estimation of nucleated cell counts relied on the amplification of reference gene primers. Using immunoSEQ multiplex PCR, the repertoire was profiled, and TCRdb retains in-frame clones only, with some absent. The V and J calls and clone size come from that table; D and trimming were worked out from the DNA. This table has some 85,000 clones, about 76% appearing once. In its sample, this clone was seen once. The sample was peripheral blood. The chain joins TRBV30 to TRBJ1-6; D is ambiguous. This TCR was recovered from a woman at least 80 years old with active or convalescent COVID-19. The CDR3, as DNA: TGTGCCTGGCTCTCGGGAGACAATTCACCCCTCCACTTT. Translated: CAWLSGDNSPLHF. The variable domain in full, with the rest retrieved from reference TRBV30 and TRBJ1-6, is SQTIHQWPATLVQPVGSPLSLECTVEGTSNPNLYWYRQAAGRGLQLLFYSVGIGQISSEVPQNLSASRPQDRQFILSSKKLLLSDSGFYLCAWLSGDNSPLHFGNGTRLTVT.